Below, 31 T cell receptor beta chains from the same sample are listed, as sequenced in a study of CD8+ T cells in alopecia areata. Extraction of RNA preceded its reverse transcription into cDNA, which served as the sequencing template. The data were produced by immunoSEQ multiplex PCR, yet TCRdb's version contains in-frame clones alone and is incomplete. The data hold tens of thousands of clones, with roughly 92% observed a single time. Treatment noted: oral pan-JAK inhibitor, 5-10 mg twice daily. This material consisted of CD8+ T cells sorted from blood, taken at week 24, from a patient treated with tofacitinib. Source of these receptors: a human donor with alopecia areata.

In its sample, this clone was seen once. The rearrangement joins TRBV4-3 to TRBJ2-7; the D is unclear. The germline V gene encodes CDR1 LGHNA and CDR2 YSLEER. There are 14 residues in the CDR3. V dropped 0 bases and J dropped 2 bases, with 8 bases sitting between them. The CDR3 protein is CASSQDVETYEQYF. DNA for the CDR3: TGCGCCAGCAGCCAAGACGTGGAGACCTACGAGCAGTACTTC.

The chain has TRBV7-9 and TRBJ2-3, with a possible D match to TRBD1 (6 bases). Per the germline V gene, CDR1 is SEHNR and CDR2 is FQNEAQ (reference sequence). This CDR3 is built from 16 residues. The V and J ends lost 5 bases and 0 bases respectively, with 15 bases between them. The CDR3 spells CASSTRDKRSTDTQYF. The CDR3 nucleotides read TGTGCCAGCAGCACCCGGGACAAAAGAAGCACAGATACGCAGTATTTT.

The chain couples TRBV6-1 to TRBJ2-1, with a weak D call TRBD2 (7 bases). Germline V gene lookup returns CDR1 MNHNS and CDR2 SASEGT. This CDR3 is built from 15 residues. V was shortened by 1 base and J by 6 bases, with 13 bases between the two germline ends. The CDR3 protein is CASSEEEGGVNEQFF. CDR3 nucleotides: TGTGCCAGCAGTGAAGAAGAGGGGGGGGTCAATGAGCAGTTCTTC.

The J gene is TRBJ2-1, the V gene TRBV27; 10 bases fit TRBD1. The CDR3 covers 15 residues. The ends lost 6 bases at V and 2 bases at J; junction bases unmatched: 4. The V gene's germline CDR1 is MNHEY and CDR2 SMNVEV (reference sequence). CDR3 sequence: CASRSGTGAYNEQFF. The DNA for the CDR3 is TGTGCCAGCAGGTCCGGGACAGGGGCCTACAATGAGCAGTTCTTC.

The chain uses TRBV6-4 and TRBJ2-3, with no clear D. This CDR3 region has 15 residues. Germline assignment: CDR1 MRHNA and CDR2 SNTAGT. Trimming took off 2 bases at V and 3 bases at J, with 12 bases between the two ends. CDR3 coding DNA: TGTGCCAGCAGTGACGGGTCGTCCCCAACAGATACGCAGTATTTT. Protein product: CASSDGSSPTDTQYF.

This clone was detected a few times. The V call is TRBV29-1, the J call TRBJ2-5; TRBD2 might be the D (6 bases). Germline assignment: CDR1 SQVTM and CDR2 ANQGSEA. This CDR3 has 16 amino acids. V shed 0 bases and J shed 3 bases, with 17 bases lying between them. CDR3 DNA sequence: TGCAGCGTTGAAGATCTGGGATTCGGGAGTAAAGAGACCCAGTACTTC. It specifies CSVEDLGFGSKETQYF.

Details on this clone: Other DNA sequences in this specimen translate into the identical CDR3. The rearrangement joins TRBV28 to TRBJ1-5; D not resolved. The CDR3 consists of 15 residues. Germline V gene lookup returns CDR1 MDHEN and CDR2 SYDVKM. Trimming shortened V by 3 bases and J by 0 bases, and 9 bases separated the two germline ends. The CDR3 loop is CASSFLGNSNQPQHF. The DNA for the CDR3 is TGTGCCAGCAGTTTTCTCGGTAATAGCAATCAGCCCCAGCATTTT.

The rearrangement uses TRBV11-1 and TRBJ2-5; tentatively, D is TRBD1 (8 bases). Trimming removed 6 bases from V and 1 base from J, with 21 bases in between. The germline CDR1 and CDR2 sequences are SGHAT and FQDESV (reference sequence). The CDR3 length is 17 residues. This CDR3 reads CASSHRGGGLLQETQYF. The CDR3 DNA follows: TGTGCCAGCAGTCACAGGGGGGGAGGCCTACTCCAAGAGACCCAGTACTTC.

V is TRBV29-1 and J is TRBJ2-7, with D possibly being TRBD2 (6 bases). CDR3 length: 14 amino acids. V gave up 2 bases and J gave up 7 bases, with 18 bases separating them. Per the germline V gene, CDR1 is SQVTM and CDR2 is ANQGSEA. CDR3 in DNA: TGCAGCGTTGAACTTAGGAGGGGTTTGGAAGAGCAGTACTTC. Translated: CSVELRRGLEEQYF.

V usage is TRBV6-5 and J usage is TRBJ2-5; D unclear. Germline assignment: CDR1 MNHEY and CDR2 SVGAGI. The ends were cut back, 5 bases at V and 11 bases at J, with 15 bases in the middle. This CDR3 comprises 12 residues. DNA for the CDR3: TGTGCCAGCAGTACCGACGGAGTCCAACAGTACTTC. Translation gives CASSTDGVQQYF.

This sequence joins TRBV29-1 and TRBJ1-2; D might be TRBD1 (6 bases). Trimming took off 4 bases at V and 0 bases at J, with 12 bases between the two ends. Per germline, CDR1 SQVTM and CDR2 ANQGSEA. CDR3 length equals 14 residues. The CDR3 region has the DNA TGCAGCGTTGTGGGGGCTTTGCCTAACTATGGCTACACCTTC. It yields the protein CSVVGALPNYGYTF. The variable domain in full, completed from reference TRBV29-1 and TRBJ1-2, reads SAVISQKPSRDICQRGTSLTIQCQVDSQVTMMFWYRQQPGQSLTLIATANQGSEATYESGFVIDKFPISRPNLTFSTLTVSNMSPEDSSIYLCSVVGALPNYGYTFGSGTRLTVV.

This chain uses TRBV30 with TRBJ2-2, with 9 bases identical to TRBD1. The germline V gene has CDR1 GTSNPN and CDR2 SVGIG (reference sequence). The CDR3 length is 11 residues. After removal of 8 bases from V and 5 bases from J, the junction contained 0 bases not matched to a gene. The CDR3 region is CAGTGTGELFF. In DNA, the CDR3 is TGTGCCGGGACAGGGACCGGGGAGCTGTTTTTT.

As DNA, the CDR3 is TGTGCCAGCAGCTCCGGCGGGGGCGATGAGCAGTTCTTC. It yields the protein CASSSGGGDEQFF. The chain has TRBV7-3 and TRBJ2-1; tentative D call: TRBD2 (7 bases). Trimming took off 4 bases at V and 8 bases at J, with 12 bases between the two ends. CDR1 and CDR2 from the germline V gene are SGHTA and FQGTGA. This CDR3 is built from 13 residues.

This rearrangement joins TRBV27 to TRBJ2-1; D is unresolved. Trimming stripped 8 bases from V and 7 bases from J, with 9 bases between. Germline V gene lookup returns CDR1 MNHEY and CDR2 SMNVEV (reference sequence). The CDR3 totals 11 residues. In DNA, the CDR3 is TGTGCCAGCTCCGAGCTAAATGAGCAGTTCTTC. This gives the protein CASSELNEQFF.

The rearrangement uses TRBV30 and TRBJ2-5; a possible D gene is TRBD2 (7 bases). This CDR3 comprises 12 residues. Trimming removed 5 bases at V and 7 bases at J, with 14 bases between. Germline V lookup: CDR1 GTSNPN, CDR2 SVGIG (reference sequence). The CDR3 region is CAWAGANGTQYF. The CDR3 nucleotides read TGTGCCTGGGCGGGGGCCAATGGGACCCAGTACTTC.

In DNA, the CDR3 is TGTGCCATCAGTGAGACAGCCAACTACGAGCAGTACTTC. It encodes CAISETANYEQYF. V and J are TRBV10-3 and TRBJ2-7; D is ambiguous. The CDR3 totals 13 residues. With 2 bases removed from V and 3 bases from J, the gap between germline ends came to 8 bases. Germline V gives CDR1 ENHRY, CDR2 SYGVKD.

The chain employs TRBV5-6 and TRBJ1-2; TRBD1 agrees at 7 bases. The CDR3 runs 14 residues. With 4 bases clipped from V and 4 bases from J, the junction kept 7 bases outside the gene matches. Looked up from germline, CDR1 is SGHDT and CDR2 is YYEEEE. CDR3 residues: CASSTGTALYGYTF. In DNA, the CDR3 is TGTGCCAGCAGCACCGGGACAGCCCTCTATGGCTACACCTTC.

J is TRBJ2-1 and V is TRBV6-5; D is uncertain. Per the germline V gene, CDR1 is MNHEY and CDR2 is SVGAGI. V was cut by 11 bases and J by 5 bases, with 19 bases left in between. CDR3 length equals 14 residues. CDR3 DNA sequence: TGTGCCGCACCGGGCTCGCACAAACACAATGAGCAGTTCTTC. This codes for CAAPGSHKHNEQFF.

This chain connects TRBV28 to TRBJ2-3; D is undetermined. Germline V gene sequence: CDR1 MDHEN, CDR2 SYDVKM. The V end lost 6 bases, the J end lost 5 bases, and 30 bases lay between the germline ends. The CDR3 contains 19 residues. The CDR3 loop reads CASSLDGQELSESGDTQYF. The CDR3 bases are TGTGCCAGCAGCCTTGACGGGCAGGAACTGTCGGAATCGGGAGATACGCAGTATTTT.

The chain combines TRBV6-5 with TRBJ2-6; D unresolved. The CDR3 contains 14 residues. V lost 2 bases and J 2 bases, leaving 4 bases between the germline ends. Germline lookup yields CDR1 MNHEY and CDR2 SVGAGI. This CDR3 is CASSYGTGANVLTF. CDR3 bases: TGTGCCAGCAGTTACGGGACTGGGGCCAACGTCCTGACTTTC.

A word on this clone: Compared with germline, one end of the junction differs, possibly owing to a read error. The J gene is TRBJ2-5, the V gene TRBV7-7; D unresolved. Per germline, CDR1 SSHAT and CDR2 FNYEAQ (reference sequence). The CDR3 is 16 residues long. Here the CDR3 reads CASSLGGLLDQETQYF. Written as DNA, the CDR3 is TGTGCTAGCAGCTTAGGTGGGCTTTTGGACCAAGAGACCCAGTACTTC.

This clone came up a few times. J is TRBJ2-1 and V is TRBV7-9, with TRBD2 identical over 9 bases. Per the germline V gene, CDR1 is SEHNR and CDR2 is FQNEAQ (reference sequence). CDR3 length equals 16 residues. Germline trimming cut 2 bases from V and 11 bases from J; bases unmatched to any gene: 13. The DNA for the CDR3 is TGTGCCAGCAGCTTACTTAGCGGGGGACACATGACGAAGCAGTTCTTC. Translating gives CASSLLSGGHMTKQFF. The full variable domain, in which reference TRBV7-9 and TRBJ2-1 provide the parts outside the CDR3, is DTGVSQNPRHKITKRGQNVTFRCDPISEHNRLYWYRQTLGQGPEFLTYFQNEAQLEKSRLLSDRFSAERPKGSFSTLEIQRTEQGDSAMYLCASSLLSGGHMTKQFFGPGTRLTVL.

The chain combines TRBV5-6 with TRBJ2-1; 10 bases align to TRBD2. This CDR3 contains 17 residues. Looked up from germline, CDR1 is SGHDT and CDR2 is YYEEEE. The junction had 7 bases not matched to a gene; V was cut back by 0 bases and J by 4 bases. The CDR3: CASSLVASGGPYNEQFF. The CDR3 DNA follows: TGTGCCAGCAGCTTGGTAGCTAGCGGGGGCCCGTACAATGAGCAGTTCTTC.

The chain recombines TRBV6-1 with TRBJ2-7; TRBD2 matches at 9 bases. J lost 5 bases, V lost 3 bases, and 5 bases had no gene match. This CDR3 has 14 amino acids. The germline V gene has CDR1 MNHNS and CDR2 SASEGT. The CDR3 protein is CASSESGGFHEQYF. The CDR3 DNA follows: TGTGCCAGCAGTGAGAGCGGGGGGTTCCACGAGCAGTACTTC.

The J gene is TRBJ2-3, the V gene TRBV13, with 10 bases fitting TRBD2. V lost 2 bases and J lost 5; bases outside the gene matches: 10. Per germline, CDR1 PRHDT and CDR2 FYEKMQ (reference sequence). The CDR3 sequence is 17 residues long. CDR3 amino acids: CASSLPRTSGGGDTQYF. The DNA for the CDR3 is TGTGCCAGCAGCTTACCCAGGACTAGCGGCGGGGGAGATACGCAGTATTTT.

The V gene is TRBV4-1, the J gene TRBJ2-7; D possibly corresponds to TRBD1 (6 bases). Trimming shortened V by 2 bases and J by 0 bases, and 17 bases separated the two germline ends. The CDR3 is made up of 17 amino acids. Germline lookup yields CDR1 MGHRA and CDR2 YSYEKL. CDR3 bases: TGCGCCAGCAGCCAACAATGGACAGCTCTGAGCTCCTACGAGCAGTACTTC. It is translated as CASSQQWTALSSYEQYF.

This clone was counted a single time. The chain employs TRBV4-3 and TRBJ2-7, with a weak D call TRBD1 (5 bases). The CDR3 consists of 13 residues. Trimming removed 1 base at V and 7 bases at J, with 11 bases between. The germline CDR1 and CDR2 sequences are LGHNA and YSLEER. CDR3 amino acids: CASSQGQGQEQYF. The CDR3 bases are TGCGCCAGCAGCCAAGGGCAGGGTCAAGAGCAGTACTTC.

Here the CDR3 reads CASSEAPGQSYEQYF. The CDR3 region has the DNA TGTGCCAGCAGTGAAGCGCCCGGACAGAGCTACGAGCAGTACTTC. The chain is built from TRBV6-1 and TRBJ2-7; the D gene is possibly TRBD1 (6 bases). The CDR3 runs 15 residues. Germline CDR1 and CDR2: MNHNS and SASEGT. V shed 0 bases and J shed 3 bases, with 12 bases lying between them.

The chain carries TRBV11-2 and TRBJ2-3, with D perhaps matching TRBD2 (6 bases). Trimming shortened V by 1 base and J by 6 bases, and 20 bases separated the two germline ends. Germline V gene data show CDR1 as SGHAT and CDR2 as FQNNGV. The CDR3 spans 17 residues. The CDR3 DNA sequence: TGTGCCAGCAGCTTAGTTTCGGGCGGGGTCCCGGGGGATACGCAGTATTTT. Residues: CASSLVSGGVPGDTQYF. The full variable domain, completed using reference TRBV11-2 and TRBJ2-3, is EAGVAQSPRYKIIEKRQSVAFWCNPISGHATLYWYQQILGQGPKLLIQFQNNGVVDDSQLPKDRFSAERLKGVDSTLKIQPAKLEDSAVYLCASSLVSGGVPGDTQYFGPGTRLTVL.

This clone was recorded a few times. The J gene is TRBJ2-7, the V gene TRBV25-1; 7 nucleotides align to TRBD1. The CDR3 length is 15 residues. CDR1 and CDR2 from the germline V gene are MGHDK and SYGVNS. V lost 5 bases, J lost 3 bases, and 10 bases stayed unmatched. CDR3 bases: TGTGCCAGCAGTAAAGCAGGGGGTGATAACTACGAGCAGTACTTC. Translating gives CASSKAGGDNYEQYF.

The chain joins TRBV4-3 to TRBJ1-2; D not certain. Per germline, CDR1 LGHNA and CDR2 YSLEER. This CDR3 has 17 residues. V lost 3 bases, J lost 5 bases, and 22 bases lay in between. The CDR3 sequence: CASSQDFGSRVFYGYTF. CDR3 bases: TGCGCCAGCAGCCAGGATTTCGGGTCGAGAGTTTTTTATGGCTACACCTTC.